The clone carrying this TCR beta chain showed up many times. The data originate from a study of T cell repertoires in cytomegalovirus infection. TCRdb redid the calling of the reads with MiXCR, one entry per CDR3 protein. The data hold roughly 250,000 distinct CDR3 sequences, with 12% observed a single time. Germline loops: CDR1 MDHEN, CDR2 SYDVKM. The CDR3 is 15 amino acids. The trim removed 5 bases at V and 0 bases at J, leaving 7 bases unmatched. The sequencing input was PBMCs. The clonotype originates from a human donor in good health (CMV status not recorded). Some clones in this sample may be carry-over from other donors' samples. The chain couples TRBV28 to TRBJ2-7; TRBD2 matches at 7 bases. In DNA, the CDR3 is TGTGCCAGCAGTCCTGGAGCGGGGATCTCCTACGAGCAGTACTTC. It specifies CASSPGAGISYEQYF.